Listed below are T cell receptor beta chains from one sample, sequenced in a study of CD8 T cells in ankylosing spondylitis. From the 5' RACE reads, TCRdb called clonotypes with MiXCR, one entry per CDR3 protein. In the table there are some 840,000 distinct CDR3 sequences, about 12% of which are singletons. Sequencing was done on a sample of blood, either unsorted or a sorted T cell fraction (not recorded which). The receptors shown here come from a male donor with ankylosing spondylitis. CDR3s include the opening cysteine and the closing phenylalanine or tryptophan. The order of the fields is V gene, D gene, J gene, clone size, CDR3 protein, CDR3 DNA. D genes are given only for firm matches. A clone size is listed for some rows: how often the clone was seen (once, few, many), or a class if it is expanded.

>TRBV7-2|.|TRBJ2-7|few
CASSLAEGGRLSSYEQYF
TGTGCCAGCAGCTTAGCTGAAGGGGGACGCCTAAGCTCCTACGAGCAGTACTTC
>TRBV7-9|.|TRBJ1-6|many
CASSLDLLYSPLHF
TGTGCCAGCAGCTTAGATTTGTTGTATTCACCCCTCCACTTT
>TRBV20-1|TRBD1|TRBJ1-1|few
CSAAGTAEAFF
TGCAGTGCTGCCGGGACAGCTGAAGCTTTCTTT
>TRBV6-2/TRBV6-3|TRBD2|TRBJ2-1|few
CASRPLAAEQFF
TGTGCCAGCAGGCCTCTAGCGGCAGAGCAGTTCTTC
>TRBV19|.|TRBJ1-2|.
CASTLYRANYGYTF
TGTGCCAGTACCCTCTACAGAGCTAACTATGGCTACACCTTC
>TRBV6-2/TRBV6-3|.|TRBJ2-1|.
CASNSPQSSYNEQFF
TGTGCCAGCAACTCCCCCCAAAGCTCCTACAATGAGCAGTTCTTC
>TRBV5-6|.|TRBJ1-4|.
CASSLGEIGNEKLFF
TGTGCCAGCAGCTTGGGAGAGATCGGTAATGAAAAACTGTTTTTT
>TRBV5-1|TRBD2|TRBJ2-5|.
CASNPGLAQETQYF
TGCGCCAGCAATCCGGGACTAGCCCAAGAGACCCAGTACTTC
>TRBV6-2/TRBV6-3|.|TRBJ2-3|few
CASRRGGLGTDTQYF
TGTGCCAGCCGAAGGGGGGGTCTCGGCACAGATACGCAGTATTTT
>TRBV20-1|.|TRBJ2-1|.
CSARFGDSYNEQFF
TGCAGTGCTCGGTTCGGGGACTCCTACAATGAGCAGTTCTTC
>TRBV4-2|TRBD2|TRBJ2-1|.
CASSPLAGGLAEQFF
TGTGCCAGCAGCCCCCTAGCGGGGGGGCTTGCTGAGCAGTTCTTC
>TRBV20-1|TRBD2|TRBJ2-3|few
CSASRTSVNTDTQYF
TGCAGTGCGAGCCGAACTAGCGTAAACACAGATACGCAGTATTTT
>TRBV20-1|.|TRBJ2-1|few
CSAYFGNQFF
TGCAGTGCTTACTTCGGGAATCAGTTCTTC
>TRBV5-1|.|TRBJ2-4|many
CASSSIQASKNIQYF
TGCGCCAGCAGCTCAATCCAGGCGTCCAAAAACATTCAGTACTTC
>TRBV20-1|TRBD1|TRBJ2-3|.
CSARFGTGTDTQYF
TGCAGTGCTAGATTTGGGACAGGCACAGATACGCAGTATTTT
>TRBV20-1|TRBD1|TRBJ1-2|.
CSASKQGGDGYTF
TGCAGTGCTAGCAAACAGGGGGGAGATGGCTACACCTTC
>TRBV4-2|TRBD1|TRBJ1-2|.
CASSHLGQANSNYGYTF
TGTGCCAGCAGCCACCTCGGACAGGCTAATTCTAACTATGGCTACACCTTC
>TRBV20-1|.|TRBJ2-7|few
CSASVHGAEQYF
TGCAGTGCTAGCGTTCACGGGGCGGAGCAGTACTTC
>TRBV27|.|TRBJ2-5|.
CASSLGLRGGMLGETQYF
TGTGCCAGCAGTTTGGGCCTCCGGGGCGGCATGTTAGGGGAGACCCAGTACTTC
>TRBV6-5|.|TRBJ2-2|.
CASSYRVLNTGELFF
TGTGCCAGCAGTTACAGGGTTTTAAACACCGGGGAGCTGTTTTTT
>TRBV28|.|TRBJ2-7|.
CASSLWPASSYEQYF
TGTGCCAGCAGTTTGTGGCCGGCAAGCTCCTACGAGCAGTACTTC
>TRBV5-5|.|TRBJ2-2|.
CASSWGQGGTGELFF
TGTGCCAGCAGCTGGGGGCAGGGAGGGACCGGGGAGCTGTTTTTT
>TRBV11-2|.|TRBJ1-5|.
CASSLIGAGVYSNQPQHF
TGTGCCAGCAGCTTGATCGGGGCCGGGGTATATAGCAATCAGCCCCAGCATTTT
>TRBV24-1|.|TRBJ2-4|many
CATETKGGRGLSIAKNIQYF
TGTGCCACCGAAACCAAAGGCGGCAGGGGATTGAGTATTGCCAAAAACATTCAGTACTTC
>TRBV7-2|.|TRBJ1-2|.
CASSVTGGDYGYAF
TGTGCCAGCAGCGTGACAGGCGGAGACTATGGCTACGCCTTC
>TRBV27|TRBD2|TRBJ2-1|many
CASSLSSPTSGRVNEQFF
TGTGCCAGCAGTTTATCCTCGCCGACTAGCGGGAGGGTTAATGAGCAGTTCTTC
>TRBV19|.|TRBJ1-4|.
CASTRMGIEEKLFF
TGTGCCAGTACCCGGATGGGAATAGAAGAAAAACTGTTTTTT
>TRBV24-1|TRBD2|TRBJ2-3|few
CATSDLAAADTQYF
TGTGCCACCAGTGATCTAGCGGCCGCAGATACGCAGTATTTT
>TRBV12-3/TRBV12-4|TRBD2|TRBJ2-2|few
CASSSLAGGVTGELFF
TGTGCCAGCAGTTCTCTAGCGGGGGGGGTAACCGGGGAGCTGTTTTTT
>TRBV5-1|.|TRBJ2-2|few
CASSWPEAGELFF
TGCGCCAGCAGCTGGCCTGAGGCCGGGGAGCTGTTTTTT
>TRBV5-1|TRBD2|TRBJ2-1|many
CASSLGTSHNEQFF
TGCGCCAGCAGCTTGGGGACTAGCCACAATGAGCAGTTCTTC
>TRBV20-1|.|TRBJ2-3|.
CSARAYADTQYF
TGCAGTGCTAGGGCCTATGCAGATACGCAGTATTTT
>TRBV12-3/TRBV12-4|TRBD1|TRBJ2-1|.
CASSSRTGLYEQFF
TGTGCCAGCAGTTCCAGGACAGGCTTGTATGAGCAGTTCTTC
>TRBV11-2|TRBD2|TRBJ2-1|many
CASSSLRRREWYNEQFF
TGTGCCAGCAGCTCTCTTAGGCGGCGGGAGTGGTACAATGAGCAGTTCTTC
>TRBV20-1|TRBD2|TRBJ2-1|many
CSARAASGGGEQFF
TGCAGTGCTAGAGCGGCTAGCGGGGGGGGTGAGCAGTTCTTC
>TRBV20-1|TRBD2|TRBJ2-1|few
CSARLVTSFSYNEQFF
TGCAGTGCTAGACTAGTGACTAGCTTCTCCTACAATGAGCAGTTCTTC
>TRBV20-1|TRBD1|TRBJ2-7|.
CSALGQGGHEQYF
TGCAGTGCTTTAGGACAGGGCGGCCACGAGCAGTACTTC
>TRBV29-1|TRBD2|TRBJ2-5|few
CSAPGLAGARGETQYF
TGCAGCGCACCGGGACTAGCGGGCGCTAGGGGAGAGACCCAGTACTTC
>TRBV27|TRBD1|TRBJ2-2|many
CASGRQGGTGELFF
TGTGCCAGCGGACGACAGGGGGGCACCGGGGAGCTGTTTTTT
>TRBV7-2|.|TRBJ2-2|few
CAISARGMNTGELFF
TGTGCCATCTCCGCCCGGGGAATGAACACCGGGGAGCTGTTTTTT
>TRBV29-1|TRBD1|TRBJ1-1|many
CSVGDREAFF
TGCAGCGTTGGGGACAGGGAAGCTTTCTTT
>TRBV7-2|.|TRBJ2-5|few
CASTFRQAATQYF
TGTGCCAGCACCTTCCGACAGGCCGCGACCCAGTACTTC
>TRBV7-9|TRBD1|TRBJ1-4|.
CASRPHPRDRDQQKLFF
TGTGCCAGCAGACCACACCCTCGGGACAGGGACCAGCAAAAACTGTTTTTT
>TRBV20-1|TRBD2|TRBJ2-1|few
CSARMSGSSYNEQFF
TGCAGTGCTAGGATGAGCGGGAGCTCCTACAATGAGCAGTTCTTC
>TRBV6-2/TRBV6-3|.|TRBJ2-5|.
CASSYFSGLETQYF
TGTGCCAGCAGTTACTTCTCAGGGTTGGAGACCCAGTACTTC
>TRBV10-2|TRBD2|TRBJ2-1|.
CASRGRLAGSYNEQFF
TGCGCCAGCAGAGGGAGACTAGCGGGATCCTACAATGAGCAGTTCTTC
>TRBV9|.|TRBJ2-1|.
CASSEGWSSYNEQFF
TGTGCCAGCAGTGAGGGGTGGAGCTCCTACAATGAGCAGTTCTTC
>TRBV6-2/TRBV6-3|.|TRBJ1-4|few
CASSYSRRNEKLFF
TGTGCCAGCAGTTACTCTCGGCGTAATGAAAAACTGTTTTTT
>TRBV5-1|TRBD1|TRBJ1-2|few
CASSPGQGIRGYTF
TGCGCCAGCAGCCCGGGACAGGGTATAAGGGGCTACACCTTC
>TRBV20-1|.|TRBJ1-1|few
CSASRGGTGTEAFF
TGCAGTGCTAGTAGGGGGGGTACGGGCACTGAAGCTTTCTTT
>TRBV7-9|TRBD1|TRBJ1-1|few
CASKRQGISTEAFF
TGTGCCAGCAAGAGACAGGGGATAAGCACTGAAGCTTTCTTT